This TCR gamma chain was obtained from a study of γδ T cells in repeated Plasmodium falciparum infection. Study context: Over around 630 days, donors received four mosquito-bite P. falciparum NF54 infections. Sampling occurred at baseline, pre-infection for selected infections, and 21 days post-infection. Overall study results and limits: Waves of new clonotype selection appeared after repeated controlled infections in Vdelta2-negative, largely Vdelta1+, gammadelta T cells.

Gammadelta T cells were flow-sorted from PBMC into Vgamma9/Vdelta2+ and Vdelta2-negative populations for bulk analysis. This clone was counted a few times. Its antigen is as yet unknown. A far more abundant clone sits one base away, making this likely a read error. This CDR3 is built from 13 residues. Looked up from germline, CDR1 is VENAVY and CDR2 is YDSYNSRV. V shed 9 bases and J 2 bases; nucleotides not matched to a gene: 10. Each sorted gammadelta sample had TRG and TRD chains sequenced. TCRdb reprocessed the multiplex PCR reads using CATT. Here the sample spans several thousand gamma-chain clones, around 3.7% being singletons.

V and J are TRGV8 and TRGJ1 or TRGJ2. The TCR originated in a pool of human donors (malaria-infected and uninfected, not separated). Sequenced material: gamma-delta T cells from blood. The CDR3 sequence is CATQVEDYYKKLF. For the CDR3, the DNA is TGTGCCACCCAAGTCGAAGATTATTATAAGAAACTCTTT.